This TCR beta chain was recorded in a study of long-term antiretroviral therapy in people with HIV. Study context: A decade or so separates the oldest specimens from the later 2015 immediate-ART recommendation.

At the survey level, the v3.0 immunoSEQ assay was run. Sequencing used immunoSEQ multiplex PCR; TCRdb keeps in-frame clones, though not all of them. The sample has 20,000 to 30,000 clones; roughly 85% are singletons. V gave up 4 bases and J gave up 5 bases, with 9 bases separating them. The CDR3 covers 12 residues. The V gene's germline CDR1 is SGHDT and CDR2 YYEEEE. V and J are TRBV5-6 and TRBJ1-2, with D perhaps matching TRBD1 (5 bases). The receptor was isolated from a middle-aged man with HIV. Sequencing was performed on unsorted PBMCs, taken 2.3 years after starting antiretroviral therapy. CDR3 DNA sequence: TGTGCCAGCAGCCGAGACAGTTATGGCTACACCTTC. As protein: CASSRDSYGYTF.